This T cell receptor beta chain derives from a study of ipilimumab plus nivolumab after autologous stem cell transplantation. At the level of the study: The DLBCL cohort had primary refractory and relapsed disease, with 18-month progression-free survival of approximately 83% and 30%.

Starting 14 to 28 days after autologous transplant, ipilimumab 1 mg/kg was given. Dosing: nivolumab 3 mg/kg IV, weeks 1, 4, 7, 10, then every two weeks to week 26. This CDR3 is built from 13 residues. Germline CDR1 SGHRS, CDR2 YFSETQ. V dropped 4 bases and J dropped 5 bases, with 12 bases sitting between them. Points from the study as a whole: The authors say TCR, Treg and microbiome findings warrant further study.

Notes on this clone: Antigen specificity is unknown.

Profiled with immunoSEQ multiplex PCR; TCRdb holds only in-frame clones, not every one. The sample has 15,000 to 20,000 clones, roughly four fifths seen once. The V and J genes are TRBV5-1 and TRBJ2-5; maybe TRBD2 (5 bases). The receptor comes from a male donor with diffuse large B-cell lymphoma. Sequences were derived from PBMCs, sampled in a trial of ipilimumab plus nivolumab as post-transplant consolidation. CDR3 loop: CASSIGLGETQYF. The CDR3 nucleotides read TGCGCCAGCAGCATAGGACTGGGGGAGACCCAGTACTTC.